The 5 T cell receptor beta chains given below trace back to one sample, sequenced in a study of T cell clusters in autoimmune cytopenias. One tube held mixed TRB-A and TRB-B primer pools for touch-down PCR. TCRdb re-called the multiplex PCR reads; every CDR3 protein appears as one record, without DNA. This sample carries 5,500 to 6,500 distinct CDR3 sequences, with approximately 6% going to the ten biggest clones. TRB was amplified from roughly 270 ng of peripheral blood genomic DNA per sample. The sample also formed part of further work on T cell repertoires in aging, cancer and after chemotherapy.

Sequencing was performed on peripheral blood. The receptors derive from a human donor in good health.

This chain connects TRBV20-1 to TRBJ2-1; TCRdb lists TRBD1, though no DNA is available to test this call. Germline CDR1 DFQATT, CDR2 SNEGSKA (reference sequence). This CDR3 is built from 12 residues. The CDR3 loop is CSAGGGVLEQFF.

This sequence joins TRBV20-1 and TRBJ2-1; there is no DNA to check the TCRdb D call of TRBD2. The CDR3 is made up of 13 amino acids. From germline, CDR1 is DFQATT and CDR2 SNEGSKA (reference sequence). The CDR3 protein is CSAAGSSYNEQFF.

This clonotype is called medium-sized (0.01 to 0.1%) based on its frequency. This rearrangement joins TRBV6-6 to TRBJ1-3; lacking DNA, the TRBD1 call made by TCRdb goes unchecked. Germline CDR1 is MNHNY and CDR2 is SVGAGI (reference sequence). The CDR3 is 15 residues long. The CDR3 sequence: CASRKQDTIGNTIYF.

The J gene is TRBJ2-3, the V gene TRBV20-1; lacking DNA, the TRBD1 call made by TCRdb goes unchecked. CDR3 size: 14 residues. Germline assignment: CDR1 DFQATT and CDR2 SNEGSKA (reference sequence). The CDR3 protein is CSANRQGATDTQYF.

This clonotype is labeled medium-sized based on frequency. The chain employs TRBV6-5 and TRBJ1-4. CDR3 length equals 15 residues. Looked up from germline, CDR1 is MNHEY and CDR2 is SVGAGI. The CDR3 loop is CASSHGTAANEKLFF.